Each of the 21 T cell receptor beta chains below was sequenced from the same sample in a study of CD8 T cells in Susac syndrome. A quantity of about 0.45 to 1 ug RNA underwent reverse transcription using random hexamers. Using its own MiXCR run on the immunoSEQ multiplex PCR reads, TCRdb lists one record per CDR3 protein. The sample consists of approximately 120,000 distinct CDR3 sequences, 93% of them appearing once. The material sequenced was CD8+ T cells from PBMCs. The receptors come from a human donor with multiple sclerosis.

This sequence joins TRBV19 and TRBJ2-7; perhaps TRBD1 as D (6 bases). Trimming left V 5 bases short and J 4 bases short, with 12 bases between. The CDR3 covers 13 residues. Germline V CDR1 and CDR2: LNHDA, SQIVND (reference sequence). For the CDR3, the DNA is TGTGCCAGTAGTTACACAGGGTTTTACGAGCAGTACTTC. Amino acid sequence: CASSYTGFYEQYF.

J is TRBJ2-3 and V is TRBV18; no definite D call. The ends were cut back, 1 base at V and 2 bases at J, with 4 bases in the middle. There are 13 residues in the CDR3. CDR1 and CDR2 from the germline V gene are KGHSH and LQKENI. The CDR3 is CASSPQDTDTQYF. In nucleotides, the CDR3 is TGTGCCAGCTCACCACAGGACACAGATACGCAGTATTTT.

In this sample, this clonotype turned up once. V usage is TRBV5-1 and J usage is TRBJ2-2; D is uncertain. The V and J ends lost 0 bases and 3 bases respectively, with 15 bases between them. This CDR3 comprises 17 residues. Germline lookup yields CDR1 SGHRS and CDR2 YFSETQ. The CDR3 nucleotides read TGCGCCAGCAGCTTGGCCGCGAACGCGCTGCACACCGGGGAGCTGTTTTTT. It encodes CASSLAANALHTGELFF.

V gene TRBV29-1 combines with J gene TRBJ2-2; TRBD2 matches at 7 bases. Looked up from germline, CDR1 is SQVTM and CDR2 is ANQGSEA. Trimming cost V 4 bases and J 4 bases; bases outside gene matches: 3. This CDR3 region has 13 residues. CDR3 sequence reads: CSVGGGVTGELFF. CDR3 bases: TGCAGCGTTGGCGGGGGTGTCACCGGGGAGCTGTTTTTT.

The V call is TRBV27, the J call TRBJ1-1; the D gene is possibly TRBD1 (6 bases). CDR1 and CDR2 (germline): MNHEY, SMNVEV (reference sequence). V lost 4 bases and J 10 bases, leaving 16 bases between the germline ends. This CDR3 is 13 amino acids long. CDR3 in amino acids: CASSWSRGRVAFF. The DNA for the CDR3 is TGTGCCAGCAGTTGGAGTCGGGGGCGGGTAGCTTTCTTT.

V is TRBV4-1 and J is TRBJ2-1, with 7 bases lining up with TRBD1. This CDR3 is built from 16 residues. Germline trimming cut 0 bases from V and 2 bases from J; bases unmatched to any gene: 4. Germline V CDR1 and CDR2: MGHRA, YSYEKL. DNA of the CDR3: TGCGCCAGCAGCCAAGAGATTGGGACAGCCTACAATGAGCAGTTCTTC. Amino acid sequence: CASSQEIGTAYNEQFF.

The chain carries TRBV3-1 and TRBJ2-1; perhaps D is TRBD1 or TRBD2 (5 bases each). The germline gives CDR1 LGHDT, CDR2 YNNKEL (reference sequence). The V end lost 0 bases, the J end lost 8 bases, and 14 bases lay between the germline ends. The CDR3 consists of 15 residues. In DNA form, the CDR3 reads TGTGCCAGCAGCCAAGATCGGCAGGGTAGCGATGAGCAGTTCTTC. Its translation is CASSQDRQGSDEQFF.

J is TRBJ2-3 and V is TRBV10-3; TRBD2 is a possible D gene (6 bases). V shed 7 bases and J shed 3 bases, with 14 bases lying between them. The CDR3 runs 14 residues. CDR1 ENHRY and CDR2 SYGVKD come from the germline V gene. As DNA, the CDR3 is TGTGCCATCACCTCCGGGCGGGAAACAGATACGCAGTATTTT. Translated: CAITSGRETDTQYF.

The chain couples TRBV24-1 to TRBJ2-2; TRBD1 aligns across 7 bases. Per the germline V gene, CDR1 is KGHDR and CDR2 is SFDVKD. The CDR3 has 16 amino acids. V shed 1 base, J shed 4 bases, and the junction held 5 bases outside the gene matches. The CDR3 sequence is CATSDFRDSVTGELFF. CDR3 DNA sequence: TGTGCCACCAGTGATTTCCGGGACAGCGTCACCGGGGAGCTGTTTTTT.

The gene calls are TRBV12-3 or TRBV12-4 and TRBJ1-1; D gene uncertain. The CDR3 has 13 residues. V was clipped by 5 bases and J by 1 base, with 8 bases between them. The CDR3 is CASSIGPNTEAFF. CDR3 in DNA: TGTGCCAGCAGTATCGGACCGAACACTGAAGCTTTCTTT.

This clonotype was recorded only once. The rearrangement joins TRBV7-9 to TRBJ2-6; no reliable D call. Trimming took 2 bases from V and 0 from J, leaving 17 bases between them. Germline V lookup: CDR1 SEHNR, CDR2 FQNEAQ (reference sequence). This CDR3 region has 19 residues. CDR3 residues: CASSLWRLNDSSGANVLTF. CDR3 in DNA: TGTGCCAGCAGCTTATGGCGGCTCAATGATAGCTCTGGGGCCAACGTCCTGACTTTC.

This chain links TRBV2 with TRBJ2-7; 12 bases fit TRBD1. This CDR3 is 18 amino acids long. V lost 4 bases to trimming and J lost 0 bases; unmatched junction nucleotides: 10. Germline V CDR1 and CDR2: SNHLY, FYNNEI. CDR3 amino acids: CASSGLGQGAFISYEQYF. CDR3 bases: TGTGCCAGCAGTGGCCTGGGACAGGGGGCTTTTATCTCCTACGAGCAGTACTTC.

V and J are TRBV7-6 and TRBJ2-5; TRBD1 matches at 8 bases. This CDR3 comprises 15 residues. V lost 5 bases and J lost 2; bases outside the gene matches: 7. CDR1 is SGHVS and CDR2 is FNYEAQ in the germline V gene. CDR3 coding DNA: TGTGCCAGCAGCCCCAGGGACAGGCAACAAGAGACCCAGTACTTC. Its translation is CASSPRDRQQETQYF.

The J gene is TRBJ2-7, the V gene TRBV7-2; TRBD2 aligns across 9 bases. V shed 4 bases and J 7 bases; nucleotides not matched to a gene: 8. The CDR3 has 14 amino acids. CDR1 and CDR2 (germline): SGHTA, FQGNSA. In DNA, the CDR3 is TGTGCCAGCAGCTCAGCAGCGGGAGGCGGGGAGCAGTACGTC. Translated: CASSSAAGGGEQYV.

The chain carries TRBV28 and TRBJ2-5; D uncertain. CDR3 length: 12 amino acids. V was clipped by 1 base and J by 3 bases, with 3 bases between them. Per germline, CDR1 MDHEN and CDR2 SYDVKM. The DNA for the CDR3 is TGTGCCAGCAGTTTATTGAAAGAGACCCAGTACTTC. Residues: CASSLLKETQYF.

Here the CDR3 reads CASSITGTGGTDTQYF. CDR3 nucleotide sequence: TGTGCCAGCAGCATTACCGGGACAGGGGGAACAGATACGCAGTATTTT. This sequence joins TRBV5-6 and TRBJ2-3; 11 bases map to TRBD1. V gave up 4 bases and J gave up 3 bases; unmatched junction bases: 7. The CDR3 sequence is 16 residues long. The germline gives CDR1 SGHDT, CDR2 YYEEEE.

The rearrangement links TRBV2 to TRBJ2-3; a possible D gene is TRBD2 (6 bases). CDR1 and CDR2 from the germline V gene are SNHLY and FYNNEI. This CDR3 is 16 amino acids long. Trimming stripped 5 bases from V and 1 base from J, with 16 bases between. For the CDR3, the DNA is TGTGCCAGCAGTCCGTTTTCGGGAGAGGGCACAGATACGCAGTATTTT. It specifies CASSPFSGEGTDTQYF.

This sequence joins TRBV3-1 and TRBJ2-5, with D tentatively TRBD2 (5 bases). CDR3 length: 13 amino acids. Germline V gives CDR1 LGHDT, CDR2 YNNKEL (reference sequence). V was trimmed by 4 bases and J by 5 bases, leaving 11 bases between them. The DNA for the CDR3 is TGTGCCAGCAGCCCGGCTTGGGAGGAGACCCAGTACTTC. Its translation is CASSPAWEETQYF.

V gene TRBV12-3 or TRBV12-4 combines with J gene TRBJ1-2; D remains ambiguous. This CDR3 region has 13 residues. Trimming pared 5 bases from V and 8 bases from J, leaving 15 bases between. CDR3: CASSPGPARGYTF. The CDR3, as DNA: TGTGCCAGCAGTCCCGGGCCGGCGAGAGGCTACACCTTC.

The V and J genes are TRBV30 and TRBJ2-1, with 10 bases lining up with TRBD2. The V gene's germline CDR1 is GTSNPN and CDR2 SVGIG (reference sequence). After removal of 0 bases from V and 8 bases from J, the junction contained 19 bases not matched to a gene. The CDR3 is 19 amino acids. The CDR3 region is CAWSVGAGSSGRVWYEQFF. The CDR3 nucleotides are TGTGCCTGGAGTGTAGGGGCAGGGTCCAGCGGGAGGGTATGGTATGAGCAGTTCTTC.

The V gene is TRBV6-5, the J gene TRBJ2-5; no reliable D call. The CDR3 consists of 13 residues. Germline values: CDR1 MNHEY, CDR2 SVGAGI. V was shortened by 7 bases and J by 5 bases, with 14 bases between the two germline ends. CDR3: CASTTQERETQYF. DNA of the CDR3: TGTGCCAGCACTACTCAGGAAAGGGAGACCCAGTACTTC.